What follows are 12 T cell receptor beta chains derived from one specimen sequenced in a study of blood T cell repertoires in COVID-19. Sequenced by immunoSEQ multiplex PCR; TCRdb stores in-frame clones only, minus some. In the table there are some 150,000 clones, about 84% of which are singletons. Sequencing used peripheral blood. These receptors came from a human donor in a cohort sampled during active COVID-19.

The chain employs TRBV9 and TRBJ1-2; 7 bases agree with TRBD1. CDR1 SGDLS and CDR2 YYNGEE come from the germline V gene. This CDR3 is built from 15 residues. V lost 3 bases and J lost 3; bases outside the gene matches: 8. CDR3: CASSGPGGLYYGYTF. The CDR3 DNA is TGTGCCAGCAGCGGACCAGGGGGGTTGTACTATGGCTACACCTTC.

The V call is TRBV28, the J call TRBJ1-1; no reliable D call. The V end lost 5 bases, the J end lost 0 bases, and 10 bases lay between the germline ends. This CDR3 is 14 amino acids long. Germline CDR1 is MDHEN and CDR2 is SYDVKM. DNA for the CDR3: TGTGCCAGCAGTCCCCCCCTAATGAACACTGAAGCTTTCTTT. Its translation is CASSPPLMNTEAFF.

CDR3 bases: TGTGCCAGTCTGGGACAGGGCACCTACGAGCAGTACTTC. It translates to CASLGQGTYEQYF. The chain links TRBV6-4 to TRBJ2-7; 9 nucleotides agree with TRBD1. After removal of 9 bases from V and 2 bases from J, the junction contained 5 bases not matched to a gene. Germline V lookup: CDR1 MRHNA, CDR2 SNTAGT. The CDR3 totals 13 residues.

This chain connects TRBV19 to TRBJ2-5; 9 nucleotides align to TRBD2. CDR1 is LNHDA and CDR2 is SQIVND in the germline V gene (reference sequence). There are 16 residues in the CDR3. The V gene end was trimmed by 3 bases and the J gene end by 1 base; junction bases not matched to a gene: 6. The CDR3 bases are TGTGCCAGTAGTATCAACCCTAGCGGGGTCCAAGAGACCCAGTACTTC. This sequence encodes CASSINPSGVQETQYF.

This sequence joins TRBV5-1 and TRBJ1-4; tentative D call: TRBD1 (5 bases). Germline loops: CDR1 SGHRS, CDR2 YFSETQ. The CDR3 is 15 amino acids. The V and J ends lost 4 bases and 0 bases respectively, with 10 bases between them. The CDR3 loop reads CASSTGDATNEKLFF. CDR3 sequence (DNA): TGCGCCAGCAGCACGGGGGACGCAACTAATGAAAAACTGTTTTTT. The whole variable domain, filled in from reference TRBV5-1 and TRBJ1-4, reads KAGVTQTPRYLIKTRGQQVTLSCSPISGHRSVSWYQQTPGQGLQFLFEYFSETQRNKGNFPGRFSGRQFSNSRSEMNVSTLELGDSALYLCASSTGDATNEKLFFGSGTQLSVL.

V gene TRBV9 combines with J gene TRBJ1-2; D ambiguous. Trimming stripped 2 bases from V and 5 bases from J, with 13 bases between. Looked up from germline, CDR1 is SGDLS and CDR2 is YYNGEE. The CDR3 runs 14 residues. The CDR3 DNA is TGTGCCAGCAGCGTCTCGGAGGGAGGATATGGCTACACCTTC. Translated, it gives CASSVSEGGYGYTF. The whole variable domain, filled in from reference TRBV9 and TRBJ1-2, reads DSGVTQTPKHLITATGQRVTLRCSPRSGDLSVYWYQQSLDQGLQFLIQYYNGEERAKGNILERFSAQQFPDLHSELNLSSLELGDSALYFCASSVSEGGYGYTFGSGTRLTVV.

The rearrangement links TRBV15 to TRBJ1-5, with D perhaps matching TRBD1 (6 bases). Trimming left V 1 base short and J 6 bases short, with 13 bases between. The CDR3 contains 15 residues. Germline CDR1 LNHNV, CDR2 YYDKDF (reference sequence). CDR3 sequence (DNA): TGTGCCACCAGCAGAGTCCCTAGCAGGGGTCAGCCCCAGCATTTT. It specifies CATSRVPSRGQPQHF.

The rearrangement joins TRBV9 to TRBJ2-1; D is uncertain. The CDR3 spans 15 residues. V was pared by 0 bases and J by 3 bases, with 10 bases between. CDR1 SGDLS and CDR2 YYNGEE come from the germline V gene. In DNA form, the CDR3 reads TGTGCCAGCAGCGTAGAAGCCTGGTACTACAATGAGCAGTTCTTC. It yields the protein CASSVEAWYYNEQFF.

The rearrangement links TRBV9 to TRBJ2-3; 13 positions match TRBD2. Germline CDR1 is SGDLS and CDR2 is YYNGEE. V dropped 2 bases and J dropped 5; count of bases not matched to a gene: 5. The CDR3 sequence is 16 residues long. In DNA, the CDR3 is TGTGCCAGCAGCGTTACTAGCGGGGGGGCCGGAGATACGCAGTATTTT. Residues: CASSVTSGGAGDTQYF. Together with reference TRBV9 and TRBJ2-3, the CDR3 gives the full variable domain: DSGVTQTPKHLITATGQRVTLRCSPRSGDLSVYWYQQSLDQGLQFLIQYYNGEERAKGNILERFSAQQFPDLHSELNLSSLELGDSALYFCASSVTSGGAGDTQYFGPGTRLTVL.

The CDR3 is CASSSGQRETQYF. DNA for the CDR3: TGTGCCAGCAGCTCAGGACAGCGGGAGACCCAGTACTTC. The J gene is TRBJ2-5, the V gene TRBV5-4, with TRBD1 as a possible D gene (6 bases). Germline V gene sequence: CDR1 SGHNT, CDR2 YYREEE (reference sequence). V was clipped by 3 bases and J by 5 bases, with 11 bases between them. CDR3 size: 13 residues.

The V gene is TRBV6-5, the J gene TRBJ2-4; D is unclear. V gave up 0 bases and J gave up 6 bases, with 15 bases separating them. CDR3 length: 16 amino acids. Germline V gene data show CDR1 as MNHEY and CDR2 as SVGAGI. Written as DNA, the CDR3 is TGTGCCAGCAGTTACTCGGCCCCAGCGAACCGAAACATTCAGTACTTC. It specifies CASSYSAPANRNIQYF.

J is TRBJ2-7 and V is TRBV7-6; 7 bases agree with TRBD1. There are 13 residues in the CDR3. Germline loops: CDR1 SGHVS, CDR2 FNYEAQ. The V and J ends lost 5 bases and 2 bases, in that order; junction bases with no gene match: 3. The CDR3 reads CASSAQGAYEQYF. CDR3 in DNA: TGTGCCAGCAGCGCCCAGGGGGCCTACGAGCAGTACTTC.